Listed here are 14 T cell receptor beta chains from one sample, sequenced in a study of T cells in Graves' hyperthyroidism and ophthalmopathy. It was RNA transcripts that yielded the amplified TCR beta CDR3 regions. HTBI primers were employed in a first-round RT-PCR of the TCR CDR3. In TCRdb, the multiplex PCR reads were re-called with MiXCR into one record per CDR3 protein. The sample yields approximately 520,000 distinct CDR3 sequences, around 22% seen once. The sequencing sample was made of blood. These receptors all stem from a woman in her thirties with Graves' ophthalmopathy.

This clonotype was detected a few times. V and J are TRBV6-1 and TRBJ1-1; no clear D gene. The CDR3 has 14 residues. V shed 5 bases and J shed 5 bases, with 15 bases lying between them. Germline CDR1 MNHNS, CDR2 SASEGT. The CDR3, as DNA: TGTGCCAGCAGTAGGGTGATCGGGAATACTGAAGCTTTCTTT. Its protein product is CASSRVIGNTEAFF.

Concerning this clonotype itself: This clone may be a read error of a much larger clone one base away. The chain is built from TRBV20-1 and TRBJ2-5; 7 nucleotides match TRBD1. CDR1 and CDR2 from the germline V gene are DFQATT and SNEGSKA (reference sequence). J lost 5 bases, V lost 1 base, and 4 bases had no gene match. The CDR3 extends over 13 amino acids. In nucleotides, the CDR3 is TGCAGTGCTAGAGTACAGGGGTTGGAGACCCAGTACTTC. The encoded protein is CSARVQGLETQYF.

The chain has TRBV12-3 or TRBV12-4 and TRBJ2-7, with D possibly being TRBD1 (5 bases). This CDR3 region has 15 residues. V was pared by 6 bases and J by 7 bases, with 22 bases between. Here the CDR3 reads CASRTTTWGNGEQYF. DNA of the CDR3: TGTGCCAGCAGGACAACCACCTGGGGCAACGGGGAGCAGTACTTC.

V and J are TRBV9 and TRBJ2-5; 14 bases are a match to TRBD2. There are 20 residues in the CDR3. Unmatched junction bases numbered 18, after V lost 4 bases and J lost 4 bases. Germline lookup yields CDR1 SGDLS and CDR2 YYNGEE. The CDR3 protein is CASSPPLPGLAGVSGETQYF. CDR3 DNA: TGTGCCAGCAGCCCGCCGCTTCCGGGACTAGCGGGAGTGTCGGGAGAGACCCAGTACTTC.

This clonotype was seen only a few times. The chain has TRBV4-2 and TRBJ1-1, with 7 bases fitting TRBD1. The germline gives CDR1 LGHNA, CDR2 YNFKEQ. V gave up 0 bases and J gave up 1 base; unmatched junction bases: 2. The CDR3 length is 15 residues. In DNA form, the CDR3 reads TGTGCCAGCAGCCAAGATGGGACAGCGAACACTGAAGCTTTCTTT. It encodes CASSQDGTANTEAFF.

This clonotype was observed many times. This rearrangement joins TRBV24-1 to TRBJ2-2; D gene unclear. The CDR3 is 13 residues long. CDR1 and CDR2 (germline): KGHDR, SFDVKD. Trimming stripped 7 bases from V and 4 bases from J, with 9 bases between. CDR3 coding DNA: TGTGCCACCAGGAGCAGTTCCACCGGGGAGCTGTTTTTT. It codes for CATRSSSTGELFF.

The chain has TRBV2 and TRBJ1-1, with TRBD1 matching 10 bases. The CDR3 has 16 residues. V trimming: 6 bases; J trimming: 3 bases; junction bases outside the gene matches: 10. Germline CDR1 reads SNHLY; CDR2 reads FYNNEI. The CDR3 is CASSYGTGDPDTEAFF. For the CDR3, the DNA is TGTGCCAGCAGCTACGGGACAGGGGATCCGGACACTGAAGCTTTCTTT.

V is TRBV6-1 and J is TRBJ2-5; D not resolved. V was cut by 2 bases and J by 6 bases, with 10 bases left in between. This CDR3 region has 13 residues. The germline CDR1 and CDR2 sequences are MNHNS and SASEGT. As DNA, the CDR3 is TGTGCCAGCAGTGAACCCCTCGAAAAGACCCAGTACTTC. This gives the protein CASSEPLEKTQYF.

This clonotype was found a few times. This sequence joins TRBV27 and TRBJ1-1; D possibly corresponds to TRBD1 (5 bases). The CDR3 runs to 14 residues. Germline CDR1 is MNHEY and CDR2 is SMNVEV (reference sequence). V lost 5 bases and J 1 base, leaving 11 bases between the germline ends. CDR3: CASSPSGQNTEAFF. In DNA form, the CDR3 reads TGTGCCAGCAGTCCCTCAGGGCAGAACACTGAAGCTTTCTTT.

This sequence joins TRBV7-8 and TRBJ2-7, with D possibly being TRBD1 (6 bases). This CDR3 is 15 amino acids long. Germline V gene data show CDR1 as SGHVS and CDR2 as FQNEAQ. Trimming stripped 3 bases from V and 1 base from J, with 13 bases between. This chain's CDR3 is CASSLDSLFSYEQYF. The CDR3 DNA is TGTGCCAGCAGCTTGGACAGCTTATTTTCCTACGAGCAGTACTTC.

The V gene is TRBV12-3 or TRBV12-4, the J gene TRBJ2-7; D unresolved. The CDR3 loop spans 12 amino acids. V dropped 6 bases and J dropped 5 bases, with 11 bases sitting between them. CDR3 bases: TGTGCCAGCAGGGCTGGGCTCCACGAGCAGTACTTC. It is translated as CASRAGLHEQYF.

DNA of the CDR3: TGTGTCCAGGGACGAAAAACTGAAGCTTTCTTT. It is translated as CVQGRKTEAFF. The chain couples TRBV9 to TRBJ1-1; tentatively, D is TRBD1 (5 bases). CDR1 and CDR2 from the germline V gene are SGDLS and YYNGEE. This CDR3 comprises 11 residues.

This clonotype was counted at least ten times. J is TRBJ1-2 and V is TRBV20-1, with D possibly matching TRBD1 (6 bases). This CDR3 is built from 12 residues. Germline V gene sequence: CDR1 DFQATT, CDR2 SNEGSKA (reference sequence). With 7 bases removed from V and 8 bases from J, the gap between germline ends came to 17 bases. The CDR3 here is CSGTGNSHGYTF. The CDR3 bases are TGCAGTGGAACAGGGAACAGCCACGGCTACACCTTC.

This clonotype has more than one count but fewer than ten. This chain uses TRBV27 with TRBJ2-4, with D perhaps TRBD1 (6 bases). The germline V gene has CDR1 MNHEY and CDR2 SMNVEV (reference sequence). CDR3 length: 13 residues. Trimming removed 5 bases at V and 7 bases at J, with 12 bases between. Written as DNA, the CDR3 is TGTGCCAGCAGTGAAGTTGGGGGCAACATTCAGTACTTC. The encoded protein is CASSEVGGNIQYF.